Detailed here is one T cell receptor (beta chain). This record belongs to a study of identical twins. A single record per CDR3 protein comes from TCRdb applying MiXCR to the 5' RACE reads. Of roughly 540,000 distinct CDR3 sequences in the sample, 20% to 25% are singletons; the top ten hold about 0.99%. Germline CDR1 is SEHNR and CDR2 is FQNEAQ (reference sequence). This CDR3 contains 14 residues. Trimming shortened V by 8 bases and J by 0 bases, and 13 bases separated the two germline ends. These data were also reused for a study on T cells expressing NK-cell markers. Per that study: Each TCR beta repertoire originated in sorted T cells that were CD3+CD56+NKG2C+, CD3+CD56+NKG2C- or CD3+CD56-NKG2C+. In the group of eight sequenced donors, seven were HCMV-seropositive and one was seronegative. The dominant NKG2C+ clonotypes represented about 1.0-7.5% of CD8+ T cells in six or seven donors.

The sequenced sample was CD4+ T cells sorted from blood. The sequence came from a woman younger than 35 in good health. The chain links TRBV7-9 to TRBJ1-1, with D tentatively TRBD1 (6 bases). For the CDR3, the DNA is TGTGCCAGCGACAGGAGAACCATGAACACTGAAGCTTTCTTT. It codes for CASDRRTMNTEAFF. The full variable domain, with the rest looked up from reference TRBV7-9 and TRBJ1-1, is DTGVSQNPRHKITKRGQNVTFRCDPISEHNRLYWYRQTLGQGPEFLTYFQNEAQLEKSRLLSDRFSAERPKGSFSTLEIQRTEQGDSAMYLCASDRRTMNTEAFFGQGTRLTVV.